The entry that follows covers one T cell receptor beta chain sequence. Its antigen is unknown. The data are from a study of cytomegalovirus exposure and HLA in healthy donors. Primers for the PCR totalled 60 Vbeta and 13 Jbeta. Profiled with immunoSEQ multiplex PCR; TCRdb holds only in-frame clones, not every one. The sample comprises about 250,000 clones, 80% of which are singletons, and roughly 0.3% rests with the top ten. Regarding the study as a whole: Some public TCRs appeared in many individuals, while most sequences were rare.

The CDR3 consists of 16 residues. The germline CDR1 and CDR2 sequences are MNHEY and SVGAGI. J gave up 3 bases and V 2 bases, and 7 bases lay outside the gene matches. The gene calls are TRBV6-5 and TRBJ2-1; 7 bases align to TRBD2. Sequencing used PBMCs. This TCR derives from a girl aged 2-10 years in good health and CMV-seronegative. CDR3 sequence reads: CASSYASGVYYNEQFF. The CDR3 bases are TGTGCCAGCAGTTACGCCAGCGGGGTATACTACAATGAGCAGTTCTTC.